Presented here are 20 T cell receptor beta chains from one specimen sequenced in a study of blood T cell repertoires in COVID-19. Profiling relied on immunoSEQ multiplex PCR, and the TCRdb table lists in-frame clones only, not all of them. This sample has fewer than 85,000 clones, with around three quarters found just once. The sequenced sample was peripheral blood. These receptors came from a woman in her 70s with acute or convalescent COVID-19.

The chain uses TRBV12-1 and TRBJ2-7; TRBD2 was called by the table and not checked on the DNA. TRBV12-1 is deemed a pseudogene. CDR3 length: 17 residues. The CDR3 sequence is CASSFWGGRVPPYEQYF. For the CDR3, the DNA is TGTGCCAGCAGCTTTTGGGGGGGCAGGGTTCCTCCTTACGAGCAGTACTTC.

To note about this clone: The same CDR3 can be traced to other DNA sequences in this sample. The V gene is TRBV19, the J gene TRBJ1-2, with 7 bases fitting TRBD1. CDR1 and CDR2 (germline): LNHDA, SQIVND (reference sequence). The CDR3 loop spans 14 amino acids. V lost 6 bases to trimming and J lost 4 bases; unmatched junction nucleotides: 8. In nucleotides, the CDR3 is TGTGCCAGTAGCCTACTTCGGGACAGCTATGGCTACACCTTC. Its translation is CASSLLRDSYGYTF.

This clone was detected once. The chain carries TRBV6-1 and TRBJ1-2, with D hard to call. This CDR3 is built from 13 residues. Per germline, CDR1 MNHNS and CDR2 SASEGT. V was shortened by 3 bases and J by 2 bases, with 7 bases between the two germline ends. CDR3 in DNA: TGTGCCAGCAGTGAGCGTCCGAACTATGGCTACACCTTC. Its protein product is CASSERPNYGYTF.

This clone was detected once. The rearrangement links TRBV30 to TRBJ1-1; no clear D. V lost 0 bases, J lost 6 bases, and 17 bases lay in between. Germline-derived CDR1 and CDR2 are GTSNPN and SVGIG (reference sequence). The CDR3 consists of 15 residues. CDR3 in amino acids: CAWSVLDLLAPEAFF. The CDR3 coding sequence is TGTGCCTGGAGTGTACTAGACCTTCTCGCCCCTGAAGCTTTCTTT.

The chain recombines TRBV6-6 with TRBJ2-1; 13 bases align to TRBD2. Trimming took 5 bases from V and 0 from J; bases not matched to a gene: 7. Per the germline V gene, CDR1 is MNHNY and CDR2 is SVGAGI (reference sequence). CDR3 length: 18 amino acids. CDR3 sequence (DNA): TGTGCCAGCAGTCCTGGGACTAGCGGGACACTCTCCTACAATGAGCAGTTCTTC. This codes for CASSPGTSGTLSYNEQFF.

The gene calls are TRBV3-1 (or the pseudogene TRBV3-2) and TRBJ2-1; 10 nucleotides line up with TRBD2. The CDR3 covers 18 residues. V shed 1 base, J shed 1 base, and the junction held 7 bases outside the gene matches. Looked up from germline, CDR1 is LGHDT and CDR2 is YNNKEL (reference sequence). The CDR3 reads CASSQGSGGTFSYNEQFF. CDR3 coding DNA: TGTGCCAGCAGCCAAGGTAGCGGGGGGACCTTTTCCTACAATGAGCAGTTCTTC.

V gene TRBV7-2 combines with J gene TRBJ2-7; possible D gene TRBD1, 6 bases. Germline CDR1 SGHTA, CDR2 FQGNSA. The CDR3 runs to 14 residues. Trimming removed 5 bases from V and 8 bases from J, with 19 bases in between. The CDR3 DNA follows: TGTGCCAGCAGCCCCCGAGACAGGCTTTACCAGCAGTACTTC. It encodes CASSPRDRLYQQYF.

The chain joins TRBV9 to TRBJ2-1; D unresolved. This CDR3 has 14 amino acids. CDR1 and CDR2 from the germline V gene are SGDLS and YYNGEE. Trimming removed 3 bases from V and 7 bases from J, with 14 bases in between. Written as DNA, the CDR3 is TGTGCCAGCAGCGGACCCCTTACTATGAATGAGCAGTTCTTC. Translation gives CASSGPLTMNEQFF.

This chain joins TRBV5-6 and TRBJ2-6; 8 bases match TRBD1. Per germline, CDR1 SGHDT and CDR2 YYEEEE. V lost 1 base and J lost 2; bases outside the gene matches: 5. CDR3 length equals 17 residues. CDR3 bases: TGTGCCAGCAGCTTGCTTCGCAGGGGGCCTGGGGCCAACGTCCTGACTTTC. Amino acid sequence: CASSLLRRGPGANVLTF.

This clone has a handful of counts. CDR3 bases: TGTGCCAGCAGCTCCCGACAGGCTTATAATTCACCCCTCCACTTT. This translates into CASSSRQAYNSPLHF. J is TRBJ1-6 and V is TRBV7-8; D perhaps matches TRBD1 (6 bases). CDR1 SGHVS and CDR2 FQNEAQ come from the germline V gene. This CDR3 region has 15 residues. The V end lost 4 bases, the J end lost 4 bases, and 11 bases lay between the germline ends.

This clone was counted only a few times. The chain joins TRBV7-8 to TRBJ2-7; D may be TRBD2 (6 bases). Trimming removed 1 base at V and 3 bases at J, with 13 bases between. Germline lookup yields CDR1 SGHVS and CDR2 FQNEAQ. The CDR3 length is 15 residues. CDR3 coding DNA: TGTGCCAGCAGCTTAGGTGGGGGGAACCTCTACGAGCAGTACTTC. This translates into CASSLGGGNLYEQYF.

The V and J genes are TRBV2 and TRBJ1-1; TRBD1 is a possible D gene (5 bases). Trimming shortened V by 4 bases and J by 5 bases, and 14 bases separated the two germline ends. In germline, CDR1 is SNHLY, CDR2 FYNNEI. The CDR3 covers 14 residues. The CDR3 protein is CASSGSLGGTEAFF. CDR3 coding DNA: TGTGCCAGCAGTGGGTCCTTGGGGGGGACTGAAGCTTTCTTT.

CDR3: CASSFDRGNTEAFF. The CDR3 nucleotides are TGTGCCAGCAGCTTCGACAGGGGGAACACTGAAGCTTTCTTT. The V gene is TRBV7-2, the J gene TRBJ1-1; 8 positions agree with TRBD1. Germline loops: CDR1 SGHTA, CDR2 FQGNSA. The CDR3 is 14 amino acids. With V trimmed by 3 bases and J by 1 base, 1 base remained unmatched.

This clone came up once. The chain links TRBV3-1 (or the pseudogene TRBV3-2) to TRBJ2-1, with 12 bases lining up with TRBD2. With V trimmed by 0 bases and J by 3 bases, 18 bases remained unmatched. Germline CDR1 LGHDT, CDR2 YNNKEL (reference sequence). CDR3 length equals 22 residues. CDR3 in DNA: TGTGCCAGCAGCCAAGAAAGGCTAGGGCTAGCGGGAGGGAGAGAGATCTACAATGAGCAGTTCTTC. Translating gives CASSQERLGLAGGREIYNEQFF.

There are a few counts of this clone. V and J are TRBV11-2 and TRBJ1-4; possible D gene TRBD1, 6 bases. The CDR3 runs to 18 residues. Germline CDR1 reads SGHAT; CDR2 reads FQNNGV. The V gene lost 4 bases and the J gene lost 4 bases, with 22 bases spanning the gap. CDR3 sequence: CASSSTPVGGHGNEKLFF. CDR3 nucleotides: TGTGCCAGCAGCTCTACCCCCGTGGGGGGGCATGGTAATGAAAAACTGTTTTTT.

This clone was seen only a few times. This rearrangement joins TRBV28 to TRBJ1-2; TRBD1 matches 7 bases. After removal of 2 bases from V and 3 bases from J, the junction contained 3 bases not matched to a gene. Germline V lookup: CDR1 MDHEN, CDR2 SYDVKM. The CDR3 totals 14 residues. The CDR3 sequence: CASSLMGTDYGYTF. The CDR3 nucleotides read TGTGCCAGCAGTTTAATGGGGACAGACTATGGCTACACCTTC.

This clone was observed once. The V call is TRBV30, the J call TRBJ1-2, with unresolved D. V dropped 2 bases and J dropped 5 bases, with 9 bases sitting between them. CDR1 is GTSNPN and CDR2 is SVGIG in the germline V gene (reference sequence). The CDR3 is made up of 12 amino acids. CDR3 region: CAWSPAGYGYTF. CDR3 nucleotides: TGTGCCTGGAGTCCCGCGGGATATGGCTACACCTTC.

The chain recombines TRBV2 with TRBJ2-3, with 7 bases identical to TRBD1. Germline trimming cut 7 bases from V and 5 bases from J; bases unmatched to any gene: 9. The CDR3 is 14 amino acids. Germline lookup yields CDR1 SNHLY and CDR2 FYNNEI. CDR3 sequence: CASNTRGIQDTQYF. The CDR3 DNA sequence: TGTGCCAGCAATACCAGGGGGATTCAAGATACGCAGTATTTT.

This clone was counted once. The chain couples TRBV9 to TRBJ1-4; a weak D match, TRBD1 (5 bases). Germline CDR1 SGDLS, CDR2 YYNGEE. This CDR3 has 15 residues. V was trimmed by 4 bases and J by 8 bases, leaving 18 bases between them. The CDR3 DNA is TGTGCCAGCAGCCCGGGGGGTGCCGTCAGAGAAAAACTGTTTTTT. Its protein product is CASSPGGAVREKLFF.

This sequence joins TRBV19 and TRBJ1-4; 7 positions match TRBD1. After removal of 6 bases from V and 8 bases from J, the junction contained 3 bases not matched to a gene. The V gene's germline CDR1 is LNHDA and CDR2 SQIVND (reference sequence). CDR3 size: 12 residues. Here the CDR3 reads CASRKDREKLFF. The CDR3 nucleotides read TGTGCCAGTAGGAAGGACAGGGAAAAACTGTTTTTT.